The clone carrying this T cell receptor beta chain has a count of ten or more. Its antigen is not identified. The authors ran a second PCR of about 6 to 11 cycles using a sample-barcoded 5' primer and a J-beta primer mix. One entry per CDR3 protein results from TCRdb running MiXCR on the 5' RACE reads. The sample holds about 640,000 distinct CDR3 sequences, about 30% seen once. Each donor's blood draw was approximately 10 milliliters of peripheral blood. This CDR3 spans 14 amino acids. The V and J ends lost 5 bases and 0 bases respectively, with 10 bases between them. The germline CDR1 and CDR2 sequences are SEHNR and FQNEAQ (reference sequence). This record belongs to a study of blood T cells in healthy people across ages. Findings of the study overall: Among long-lived donors, naive CD4+ cells were more numerous and diversity higher than in aged donors.

This TCR came from an elderly woman in good health. The chain uses TRBV7-9 and TRBJ1-1; no reliable D call. Input material: blood. CDR3 DNA: TGTGCCAGCAGCCCCTCGGCTATGAACACTGAAGCTTTCTTT. Translated: CASSPSAMNTEAFF.